The sequence of this T cell receptor (beta chain) was determined in a study of T-cell memory formation after mild COVID-19. Overall study context: There were largely donor-specific TCR clusters. Study-level results: Contracting CD4+ clones lay largely in CM and EM, with CD8+ ones residing in EMRA. Second-wave clones with a day 37 peak had unconfirmed SARS-CoV-2 specificity.

Trimming shortened V by 0 bases and J by 8 bases, and 9 bases separated the two germline ends. Germline values: CDR1 SGHDT, CDR2 YYEEEE. The CDR3 extends over 13 amino acids. TCRdb processed the 5' RACE reads anew with MiXCR; each CDR3 protein has one entry. The sample holds 250,000 to 350,000 distinct CDR3 sequences, 15% to 20% seen once. Points on this clonotype: Its antigen is currently unknown.

This TCR was recovered from a man aged 18 to 35 who had mild COVID-19 (a few samples of this study predate the infection). Cell type and time point are not known. The material sequenced was PBMCs or a T cell subset sorted from them (not recorded which). This chain links TRBV5-6 with TRBJ2-4; D may be TRBD1 (6 bases). CDR3 amino acids: CASSLDREYIQYF. CDR3 coding DNA: TGTGCCAGCAGCTTGGACAGGGAATACATTCAGTACTTC.